The 6 T cell receptor beta chains reported below all come from one sample, sequenced in a study of CD8 T cells in ankylosing spondylitis (dated by TCRdb to 2015 to 2018). The research as a whole found: A TCR beta motif made up of seven or eight highly homologous amino acid variants appeared to be characteristic of blood from ankylosing spondylitis patients.

The receptor library was made with 5' RACE. Sequencing instrument: Illumina HiSeq 2500. Using fastp trimming at Q25 and MiXCR clonotype assembly, TCRdb reanalyzed the public sequencing data and kept in-frame beta chains. Here each entry gathers all rows of one CDR3 protein and keeps the most common genes and DNA. The sample table records almost 400,000 distinct CDR3 sequences; approximately 20% of these occur just once. Jointly, the top ten make up about 16% of the sample. These receptors are not linked to any known antigen. Sample: blood, either unsorted or a sorted T cell fraction (not recorded which). These receptors were obtained from a male donor with ankylosing spondylitis.

The V and J genes are TRBV29-1 and TRBJ2-3, with 8 bases lining up with TRBD1. There are 12 residues in the CDR3. Germline trimming cut 6 bases from V and 4 bases from J; bases unmatched to any gene: 3. Germline-derived CDR1 and CDR2 are SQVTM and ANQGSEA. CDR3 DNA: TGCAGCGTGATGACAGGGGCAGATACGCAGTATTTT. Amino acid sequence: CSVMTGADTQYF.

This rearrangement joins TRBV29-1 to TRBJ1-2; possibly TRBD1 for D (5 bases). V lost 4 bases, J lost 0 bases, and 6 bases lay in between. In germline, CDR1 is SQVTM, CDR2 ANQGSEA. CDR3 length: 12 amino acids. The CDR3 DNA sequence: TGCAGCGTTGGGACATCTAACTATGGCTACACCTTC. Translating gives CSVGTSNYGYTF.

V and J are TRBV6-2 or TRBV6-3 and TRBJ1-2; D is uncertain. This CDR3 is built from 13 residues. Deletions cut 5 bases from V and 0 bases from J, with 7 bases between. Germline V CDR1 and CDR2: MNHEY, SVGEGT. The CDR3 loop reads CASSQRANYGYTF. CDR3 in DNA: TGTGCCAGCAGTCAGAGAGCTAACTATGGCTACACCTTC.

The V gene is TRBV27, the J gene TRBJ2-5; the D is unclear. The V end was cut by 0 bases, the J end by 4 bases, with 6 bases between. Germline values: CDR1 MNHEY, CDR2 SMNVEV (reference sequence). This CDR3 comprises 13 residues. The CDR3 DNA is TGTGCCAGCAGTTTATCGTTTGGAGAGACCCAGTACTTC. Protein: CASSLSFGETQYF.

This chain joins TRBV6-2 or TRBV6-3 and TRBJ2-1; TRBD2 aligns across 9 bases. Germline V gene lookup returns CDR1 MNHEY and CDR2 SVGEGT. V gave up 2 bases and J gave up 4 bases; unmatched junction bases: 6. The CDR3 spans 16 residues. This chain's CDR3 is CASSYPGLALYNEQFF. CDR3 coding DNA: TGTGCCAGCAGTTACCCAGGACTAGCGCTATACAATGAGCAGTTCTTC.

The V gene is TRBV5-1, the J gene TRBJ1-5, with D maybe TRBD1 (6 bases). Germline-derived CDR1 and CDR2 are SGHRS and YFSETQ. V lost 1 base and J lost 7, with 15 bases in between. This CDR3 has 15 residues. The CDR3 sequence: CASSLRGGSGQPQHF. The CDR3 DNA reads TGCGCCAGCAGCTTGCGTGGGGGCTCGGGACAGCCCCAGCATTTT. The variable domain in full, with the rest retrieved from reference TRBV5-1 and TRBJ1-5, is KAGVTQTPRYLIKTRGQQVTLSCSPISGHRSVSWYQQTPGQGLQFLFEYFSETQRNKGNFPGRFSGRQFSNSRSEMNVSTLELGDSALYLCASSLRGGSGQPQHFGDGTRLSIL.